The clone carrying this T cell receptor (beta chain) came up many times. Antigen unknown. The record originates from a study of T cell repertoires in cytomegalovirus infection. Overall study: The public TCR beta signatures pointed to both CMV infection and matching HLA type.

TCRdb processed the reads anew with MiXCR; each CDR3 protein has one entry. The repertoire holds 55,000 to 85,000 distinct CDR3 sequences, with over 3.5% as singletons. This CDR3 region has 13 residues. Germline V lookup: CDR1 MNHNS, CDR2 SASEGT. Deletions cut 6 bases from V and 4 bases from J, with 12 bases between. Whole-study results and caveats: Accumulated public TCR beta family frequency recognized individuals carrying CMV together with the relevant HLA. In two of eight donors, the top clonotype was HLA-C-restricted CMV-specific.

The sequence was obtained from a human donor in good health (CMV status not recorded). Some clones in this sample may be carry-over from other donors' samples. J is TRBJ1-1 and V is TRBV6-1, with D possibly matching TRBD1 (5 bases). Sequencing input: PBMCs. The CDR3 is CASSTGGTTEAFF. CDR3 DNA: TGTGCCAGCAGCACTGGCGGGACCACTGAAGCTTTCTTT.